These T cell receptor beta chains were read from a single sample in a study of blood T cell repertoires in COVID-19. Data came from immunoSEQ multiplex PCR; TCRdb stores just in-frame clones and leaves some out. This table holds about 400,000 clones, roughly 89% found once. Sequencing was performed on PBMCs or T cells enriched from blood (not recorded which). All receptors derive from a woman aged 25 to 39 who had recovered from COVID-19. Each CDR3 is given without its conserved first and last residue. The order of the fields is J gene, V gene, CDR3 length, CDR3 protein.

>TRBJ2-1|TRBV7-6|14
ASSYGAGASYNEQF
>TRBJ2-7|TRBV7-8|14
ASSLVGTSGSDEQY
>TRBJ2-2|TRBV30|13
AWSVLRGNTGELF
>TRBJ1-1|TRBV4-2|12
ASSQDWDRVGTF
>TRBJ2-2|TRBV7-3|15
ASSRTSGSANTGELF
>TRBJ2-7|TRBV19|12
ASSIVGISYEQY
>TRBJ1-4|TRBV30|11
AWSWGQREKLF
>TRBJ1-1|TRBV4-3|13
ASSQASGFVTEAF
>TRBJ2-7|TRBV7-9|12
ASSLQGSTYEQY
>TRBJ1-4|TRBV7-6|12
ASSLAPGNEKLF
>TRBJ2-1|TRBV11-2|18
ASSLESYRTSGSGTDEQF
>TRBJ1-6|TRBV7-9|13
ASSRPGQHNSPLH
>TRBJ2-7|TRBV7-9|10
ASSHIPYEQY
>TRBJ2-1|TRBV5-6|14
ASSFKYSMREGGQF
>TRBJ1-6|TRBV6-6|12
ASSRDRVNSPLH
>TRBJ2-1|TRBV7-9|13
ASSLANTGVAEQF
>TRBJ2-7|TRBV2|10
ASMRRGYEQY
>TRBJ1-5|TRBV6-2/TRBV6-3|14
ASSYGPNRPYQPQH
>TRBJ1-1|TRBV5-1|9
ASSLGSEAF
>TRBJ1-1|TRBV28|11
ASRMTGNTEAF
>TRBJ1-5|TRBV18|13
ASSPLGGPDQPQH
>TRBJ2-6|TRBV25-1|16
ASSPGTFAPSGANVLT
>TRBJ2-4|TRBV9|12
ASSVETGVNIQY
>TRBJ1-2|TRBV4-1|13
ASSQSPGSNYGYT
>TRBJ1-4|TRBV5-6|13
ASITLGGVNEKLF
>TRBJ1-2|TRBV12-3/TRBV12-4|11
ASSLSGLHGYT
>TRBJ2-1|TRBV7-9|15
ASSSTGLAGAYNEQF
>TRBJ1-5|TRBV27|13
ASSLYRNSNQPQH
>TRBJ1-6|TRBV7-2|13
ASSSRGRAGSPLH
>TRBJ1-2|TRBV9|13
ASSVGTGGTGGYT
>TRBJ2-4|TRBV27|14
ASSQGLGRPKNIQY
>TRBJ1-1|TRBV10-1|11
ASSESTGGNAF
>TRBJ1-2|TRBV28|12
ASSTQRVGYGYT
>TRBJ1-2|TRBV5-4|12
ASSLGQGVYGYT
>TRBJ1-1|TRBV19|12
ASRKDSMNTEAF
>TRBJ2-7|TRBV30|11
AWSLSGSYEQY
>TRBJ2-7|TRBV2|13
ASTLAGTGIQEQY
>TRBJ1-5|TRBV4-2|15
ASSQVGGTGGKQPQH